This T cell receptor (beta chain) derives from a study of breast tumors, draining lymph nodes, adjacent tissues. Findings of the study overall: Most tumor T cells seemingly derive from lymph node, then expand in tumor. Tumor T cell lymph node origin was a supported hypothesis, not proven. Compared with basal-like, luminal-like tumors shared significantly more repertoire with nontumor tissue. Tumors had less TCR diversity than lymph nodes, more than nontumor tissue.

Note on this clonotype: Its antigen remains unidentified.

MiXCR, applied by TCRdb to the multiplex PCR reads, yields one record per CDR3 protein. The table shows 20,000 to 25,000 distinct CDR3 sequences, with around 50% occurring only once. The CDR3 is 15 amino acids. The germline V and J ends were trimmed by 3 bases and 5 bases, with 16 bases remaining between them. The germline V gene has CDR1 SGHTA and CDR2 FQGNSA. This receptor was identified in a female donor with breast cancer. Some clones in this sample may be carry-over from other donors' samples. The chain employs TRBV7-2 and TRBJ2-5; D possibly matches TRBD1 or TRBD2 (5 bases each). The sample consisted of breast tumor tissue. CDR3 bases: TGTGCCAGCAGCTTTTGGGGGTTCAGGTGGGAGACCCAGTACTTC. Residues: CASSFWGFRWETQYF.